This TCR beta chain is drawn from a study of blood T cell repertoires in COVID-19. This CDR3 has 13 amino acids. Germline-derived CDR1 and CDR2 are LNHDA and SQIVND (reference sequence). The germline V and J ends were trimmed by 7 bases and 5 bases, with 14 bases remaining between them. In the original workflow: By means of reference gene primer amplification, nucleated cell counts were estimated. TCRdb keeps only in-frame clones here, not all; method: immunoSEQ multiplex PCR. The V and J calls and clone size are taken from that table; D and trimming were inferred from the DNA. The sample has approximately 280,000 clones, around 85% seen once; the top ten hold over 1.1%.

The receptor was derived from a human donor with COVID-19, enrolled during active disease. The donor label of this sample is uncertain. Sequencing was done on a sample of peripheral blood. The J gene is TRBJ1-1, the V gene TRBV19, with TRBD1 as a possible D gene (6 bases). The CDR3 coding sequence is TGTGCCAGTATTACAGGGAGGGGGACTGAAGCTTTCTTT. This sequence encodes CASITGRGTEAFF.